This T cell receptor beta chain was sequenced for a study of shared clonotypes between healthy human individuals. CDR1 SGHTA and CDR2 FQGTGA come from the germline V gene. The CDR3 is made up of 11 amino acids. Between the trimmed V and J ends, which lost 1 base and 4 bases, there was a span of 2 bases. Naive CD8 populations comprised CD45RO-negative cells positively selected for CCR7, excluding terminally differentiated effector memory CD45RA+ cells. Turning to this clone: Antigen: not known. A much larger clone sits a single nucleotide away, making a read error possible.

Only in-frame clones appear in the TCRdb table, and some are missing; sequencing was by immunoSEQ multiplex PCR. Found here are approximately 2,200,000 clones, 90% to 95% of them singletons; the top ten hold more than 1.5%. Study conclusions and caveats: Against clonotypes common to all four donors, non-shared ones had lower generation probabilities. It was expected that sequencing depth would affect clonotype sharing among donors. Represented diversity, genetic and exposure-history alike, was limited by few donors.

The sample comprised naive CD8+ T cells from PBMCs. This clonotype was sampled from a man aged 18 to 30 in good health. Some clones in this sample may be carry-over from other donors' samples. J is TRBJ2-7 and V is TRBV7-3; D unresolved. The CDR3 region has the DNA TGTGCCAGCAGCTTAAATTACGAGCAGTACTTC. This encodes CASSLNYEQYF. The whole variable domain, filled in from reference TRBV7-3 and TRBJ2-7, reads GAGVSQTPSNKVTEKGKYVELRCDPISGHTALYWYRQSLGQGPEFLIYFQGTGAADDSGLPNDRFFAVRPEGSVSTLKIQRTERGDSAVYLCASSLNYEQYFGPGTRLTVT.